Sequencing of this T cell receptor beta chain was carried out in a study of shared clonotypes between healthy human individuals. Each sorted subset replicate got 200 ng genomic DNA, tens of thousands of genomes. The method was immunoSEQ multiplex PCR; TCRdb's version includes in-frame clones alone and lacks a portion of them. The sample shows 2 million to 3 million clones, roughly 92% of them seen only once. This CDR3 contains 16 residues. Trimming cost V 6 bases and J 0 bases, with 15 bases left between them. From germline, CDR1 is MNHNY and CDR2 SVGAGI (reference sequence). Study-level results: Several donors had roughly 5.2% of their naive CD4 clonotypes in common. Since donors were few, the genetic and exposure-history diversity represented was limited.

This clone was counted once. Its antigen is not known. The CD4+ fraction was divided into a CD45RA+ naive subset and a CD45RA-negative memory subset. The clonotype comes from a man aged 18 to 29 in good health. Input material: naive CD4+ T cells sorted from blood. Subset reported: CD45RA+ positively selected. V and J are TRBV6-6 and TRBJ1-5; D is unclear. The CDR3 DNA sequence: TGTGCCAGCAGCCCCCCCTTTTCCGATAGCAATCAGCCCCAGCATTTT. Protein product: CASSPPFSDSNQPQHF.